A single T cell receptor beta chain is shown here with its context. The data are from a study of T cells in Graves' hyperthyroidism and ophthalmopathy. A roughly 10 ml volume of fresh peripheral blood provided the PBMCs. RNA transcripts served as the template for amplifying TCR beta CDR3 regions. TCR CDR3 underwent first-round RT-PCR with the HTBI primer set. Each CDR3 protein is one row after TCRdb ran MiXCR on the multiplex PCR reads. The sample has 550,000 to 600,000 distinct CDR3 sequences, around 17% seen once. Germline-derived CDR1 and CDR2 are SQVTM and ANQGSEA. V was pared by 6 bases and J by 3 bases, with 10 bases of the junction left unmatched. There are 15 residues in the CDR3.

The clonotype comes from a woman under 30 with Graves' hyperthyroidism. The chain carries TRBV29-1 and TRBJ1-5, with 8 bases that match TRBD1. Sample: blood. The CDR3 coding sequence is TGCAGCGTAGTCATAGGACAGGGAGTCAATCAGCCCCAGCATTTT. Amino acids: CSVVIGQGVNQPQHF.